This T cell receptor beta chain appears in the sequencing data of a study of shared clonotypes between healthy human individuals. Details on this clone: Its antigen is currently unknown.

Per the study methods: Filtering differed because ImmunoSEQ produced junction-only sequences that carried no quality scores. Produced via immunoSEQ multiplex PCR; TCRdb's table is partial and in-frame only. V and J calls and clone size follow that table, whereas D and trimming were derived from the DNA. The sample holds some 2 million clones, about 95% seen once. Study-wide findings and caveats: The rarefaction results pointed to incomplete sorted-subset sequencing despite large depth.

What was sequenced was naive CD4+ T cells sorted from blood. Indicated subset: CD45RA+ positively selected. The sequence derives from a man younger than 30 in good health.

CDR3 nucleotides: TGTGCCAGCTCACCGAACAGGGTTGGGGAGCAGTTCTTC. Translated: CASSPNRVGEQFF. The chain carries TRBV18 and TRBJ2-1, with D possibly matching TRBD1 (6 bases). Germline values: CDR1 KGHSH, CDR2 LQKENI. Trimming removed 3 bases at V and 10 bases at J, with 13 bases between. There are 13 residues in the CDR3. The full variable domain, with the rest looked up from reference TRBV18 and TRBJ2-1, is NAGVMQNPRHLVRRRGQEARLRCSPMKGHSHVYWYRQLPEEGLKFMVYLQKENIIDESGMPKERFSAEFPKEGPSILRIQQVVRGDSAAYFCASSPNRVGEQFFGPGTRLTVL.